The 26 T cell receptor beta chains below come from one sample, sequenced in a study of blood T cell repertoires in COVID-19. Sequenced by immunoSEQ multiplex PCR; TCRdb stores in-frame clones only, minus some. The sample includes about 210,000 clones, about 82% of them seen just once. The sample consisted of peripheral blood. The receptors derive from a woman aged 70-85 years with COVID-19, enrolled during active disease.

This clone was found a few times. V usage is TRBV2 and J usage is TRBJ2-2, with 15 bases fitting TRBD2. V gave up 6 bases and J gave up 6 bases; unmatched junction bases: 5. The CDR3 sequence is 16 residues long. CDR1 and CDR2 from the germline V gene are SNHLY and FYNNEI. CDR3 sequence: CASRPGLAGGAGELFF. CDR3 nucleotides: TGTGCCAGCAGGCCGGGACTAGCGGGAGGTGCCGGGGAGCTGTTTTTT.

The chain recombines TRBV10-3 with TRBJ1-2; 7 bases are shared with TRBD1. Germline V gene data show CDR1 as ENHRY and CDR2 as SYGVKD. V lost 0 bases and J lost 7; bases outside the gene matches: 5. The CDR3 loop spans 14 amino acids. The CDR3 reads CAISESDRVGGYTF. CDR3 nucleotide sequence: TGTGCCATCAGTGAGTCCGACAGGGTAGGTGGCTACACCTTC.

This clone was counted between two and nine times. This chain links TRBV12-2 with TRBJ2-7; the table names TRBD2, a call not compared with the DNA. TRBV12-2 is an annotated pseudogene. The CDR3 is made up of 12 amino acids. The CDR3 reads CASRFKGLEQYF. CDR3 in DNA: TGTGCAAGTCGCTTTAAGGGACTCGAGCAGTACTTC.

The rearrangement links TRBV27 to TRBJ1-4; no clear D gene. V was shortened by 4 bases and J by 8 bases, with 11 bases between the two germline ends. The CDR3 runs 13 residues. Looked up from germline, CDR1 is MNHEY and CDR2 is SMNVEV (reference sequence). CDR3 sequence reads: CASSWAIGEKLFF. CDR3 nucleotide sequence: TGTGCCAGCAGTTGGGCCATTGGGGAAAAACTGTTTTTT.

The CDR3: CASSSPMTSKYEQYF. In DNA, the CDR3 is TGTGCCAGCAGCTCCCCAATGACTAGTAAATACGAGCAGTACTTC. The rearrangement uses TRBV7-2 and TRBJ2-7; possible D gene TRBD2, 6 bases. Germline CDR1 SGHTA, CDR2 FQGNSA. The CDR3 loop spans 15 amino acids. V shed 4 bases and J shed 4 bases, with 17 bases lying between them.

The V and J genes are TRBV5-1 and TRBJ2-1; 8 bases fit TRBD2. Germline V gene lookup returns CDR1 SGHRS and CDR2 YFSETQ. CDR3 length: 15 residues. Unmatched junction bases numbered 6, after V lost 1 base and J lost 6 bases. Here the CDR3 reads CASSLQRGGLNEQFF. The CDR3 DNA sequence: TGCGCCAGCAGCTTGCAACGGGGGGGCCTCAATGAGCAGTTCTTC.

The rearrangement joins TRBV29-1 to TRBJ1-1; the match to TRBD1 covers 10 bases. Germline values: CDR1 SQVTM, CDR2 ANQGSEA. The CDR3 has 17 amino acids. Unmatched junction bases numbered 16, after V lost 7 bases and J lost 2 bases. The DNA for the CDR3 is TGCAGCGCGCGAGAGAGGGGACAGGGGCTTCGAAACACTGAAGCTTTCTTT. Translating it yields CSARERGQGLRNTEAFF.

The gene calls are TRBV24-1 and TRBJ2-3; 8 bases align to TRBD2. Trimming at V came to 6 bases and at J to 11 bases, leaving 3 bases not matched to a gene. The CDR3 spans 11 residues. CDR1 is KGHDR and CDR2 is SFDVKD in the germline V gene. The CDR3 region has the DNA TGTGCCACCAGTAGCGGGAGCGTGCAGTATTTT. Translating gives CATSSGSVQYF.

Only one count was recorded for this clone. The J gene is TRBJ2-2, the V gene TRBV7-3; TRBD1 is a possible D gene (7 bases). CDR3 size: 15 residues. Germline CDR1 reads SGHTA; CDR2 reads FQGTGA. V lost 2 bases and J lost 4, with 11 bases in between. In nucleotides, the CDR3 is TGTGCCAGCAGCTTACCAGGGGGGCCCACCGGGGAGCTGTTTTTT. Amino acid sequence: CASSLPGGPTGELFF.

V is TRBV19 and J is TRBJ2-6, with 8 bases identical to TRBD1. This CDR3 has 18 residues. CDR1 LNHDA and CDR2 SQIVND come from the germline V gene (reference sequence). V shed 1 base and J 2 bases; nucleotides not matched to a gene: 7. This CDR3 is CASSIARQGAAGANVLTF. CDR3 sequence (DNA): TGTGCCAGTAGTATAGCCAGGCAGGGGGCGGCTGGGGCCAACGTCCTGACTTTC.

DNA of the CDR3: TGCGCCAGCAGTGCAGGGACAGCAGACTACGAGCAGTACTTC. This gives the protein CASSAGTADYEQYF. J is TRBJ2-7 and V is TRBV10-2, with 7 nucleotides matching TRBD1. This CDR3 region has 14 residues. CDR1 and CDR2 (germline): WSHSY, SAAADI. V lost 4 bases and J lost 3; bases outside the gene matches: 6.

The chain recombines TRBV7-9 with TRBJ1-1; 7 positions agree with TRBD1. The CDR3 extends over 15 amino acids. J was trimmed by 1 base and V by 11 bases; bases with no gene match: 13. Germline V gene data show CDR1 as SEHNR and CDR2 as FQNEAQ (reference sequence). The CDR3 is CAGATIRTGNTEAFF. As DNA, the CDR3 is TGTGCCGGGGCTACCATCAGGACAGGGAACACTGAAGCTTTCTTT. Full variable domain (missing parts from reference TRBV7-9 and TRBJ1-1): DTGVSQNPRHKITKRGQNVTFRCDPISEHNRLYWYRQTLGQGPEFLTYFQNEAQLEKSRLLSDRFSAERPKGSFSTLEIQRTEQGDSAMYLCAGATIRTGNTEAFFGQGTRLTVV.

Only a few counts were recorded for this clone. The chain links TRBV4-1 to TRBJ2-1; D is perhaps TRBD2 (6 bases). This CDR3 has 14 amino acids. The V end was cut by 2 bases, the J end by 6 bases, with 11 bases between. Germline CDR1 is MGHRA and CDR2 is YSYEKL. For the CDR3, the DNA is TGCGCCAGCAGCCAATTACTAGCAGCCAATGAGCAGTTCTTC. Its protein is CASSQLLAANEQFF.

This chain joins TRBV7-2 and TRBJ2-7; 7 bases align to TRBD1. Per germline, CDR1 SGHTA and CDR2 FQGNSA. CDR3 size: 15 residues. V lost 1 base to trimming and J lost 2 bases; unmatched junction nucleotides: 5. The CDR3 DNA is TGTGCCAGCAGCTTAGTGGGGACAGAAGCCTACGAGCAGTACTTC. As protein: CASSLVGTEAYEQYF.

The chain's CDR3 is CASSIGLAGRGTQYF. CDR3 nucleotides: TGCGCCAGCAGCATCGGACTAGCGGGAAGAGGTACGCAGTATTTT. The V call is TRBV5-1, the J call TRBJ2-3; TRBD2 aligns across 12 bases. This CDR3 has 15 residues. The germline gives CDR1 SGHRS, CDR2 YFSETQ. Trimming took 4 bases from V and 8 from J; bases not matched to a gene: 8.

The chain has TRBV30 and TRBJ1-1; weak D call: TRBD1 (6 bases). The length of the CDR3 is 12 residues. Germline CDR1 reads GTSNPN; CDR2 reads SVGIG (reference sequence). Between the trimmed V and J ends, which lost 4 bases and 10 bases, there was a span of 16 bases. The CDR3 loop is CAWTAGAPVAFF. The CDR3 coding sequence is TGTGCCTGGACAGCAGGGGCCCCAGTAGCTTTCTTT.

The chain links TRBV3-1 (or the pseudogene TRBV3-2) to TRBJ1-2; D possibly corresponds to TRBD1 (5 bases). V was pared by 4 bases and J by 3 bases, with 9 bases between. Per the germline V gene, CDR1 is LGHDT and CDR2 is YNNKEL (reference sequence). The CDR3 is 13 residues long. CDR3 DNA: TGTGCCAGCAGCCCGGGACTGGACTATGGCTACACCTTC. It is translated as CASSPGLDYGYTF.

This chain joins TRBV6-5 and TRBJ1-4, with D maybe TRBD1 (5 bases). V was cut by 3 bases and J by 8 bases, with 19 bases left in between. This CDR3 contains 16 residues. The germline CDR1 and CDR2 sequences are MNHEY and SVGAGI. The chain's CDR3 is CASSYPGSQGEEKLFF. CDR3 coding DNA: TGTGCCAGCAGTTATCCCGGGAGTCAGGGTGAGGAAAAACTGTTTTTT.

The chain is built from TRBV9 and TRBJ1-2, with D possibly being TRBD1 (5 bases). V was clipped by 0 bases and J by 4 bases, with 10 bases between them. There are 14 residues in the CDR3. Germline V gives CDR1 SGDLS, CDR2 YYNGEE. CDR3 nucleotides: TGTGCCAGCAGCGTAGTAGCAGGGCCCTATGGCTACACCTTC. Encoded protein: CASSVVAGPYGYTF.

This chain uses TRBV5-6 with TRBJ1-2, with 8 bases matching TRBD1. Germline assignment: CDR1 SGHDT and CDR2 YYEEEE. The CDR3 has 16 residues. The V and J ends lost 1 base and 5 bases, in that order; junction bases with no gene match: 10. CDR3 bases: TGTGCCAGCAGCTTGCTTTTAGGACAGGGTTGGTATGGCTACACCTTC. It translates to CASSLLLGQGWYGYTF.

The chain recombines TRBV19 with TRBJ1-5; D is uncertain. V was trimmed by 7 bases and J by 6 bases, leaving 10 bases between them. This CDR3 comprises 12 residues. The germline V gene encodes CDR1 LNHDA and CDR2 SQIVND (reference sequence). This CDR3 is CASMLPGQPQHF. The CDR3 nucleotides are TGTGCCAGTATGTTACCGGGTCAGCCCCAGCATTTT.

The chain combines TRBV5-6 with TRBJ1-1; TRBD1 agrees at 8 bases. Losses at the gene ends were 4 bases for V and 0 bases for J; bases not matched to a gene: 11. Germline V gene lookup returns CDR1 SGHDT and CDR2 YYEEEE. The CDR3 has 17 residues. CDR3 sequence reads: CASSKRGQGKMNTEAFF. CDR3 nucleotide sequence: TGTGCCAGCAGCAAGAGAGGACAGGGCAAAATGAACACTGAAGCTTTCTTT. Complete variable domain (other parts from reference TRBV5-6 and TRBJ1-1): DAGVTQSPTHLIKTRGQQVTLRCSPKSGHDTVSWYQQALGQGPQFIFQYYEEEERQRGNFPDRFSGHQFPNYSSELNVNALLLGDSALYLCASSKRGQGKMNTEAFFGQGTRLTVV.

The rearrangement links TRBV2 to TRBJ1-4; 7 bases fit TRBD1. Losses at the gene ends were 5 bases for V and 7 bases for J; bases not matched to a gene: 10. CDR3 length: 15 amino acids. Germline CDR1 reads SNHLY; CDR2 reads FYNNEI. The CDR3 coding sequence is TGTGCCAGCAGTTATAGTACAGGGGTTAGTGAAAAACTGTTTTTT. Translated: CASSYSTGVSEKLFF.

This clone was observed a few times. The chain links TRBV6-2 or TRBV6-3 to TRBJ2-2, with D possibly being TRBD2 (5 bases). Per the germline V gene, CDR1 is MNHEY and CDR2 is SVGEGT. The V gene lost 6 bases and the J gene lost 0 bases, with 11 bases spanning the gap. This CDR3 has 15 amino acids. In DNA form, the CDR3 reads TGTGCCAGCAGCCCGGACTTCCCGAACACCGGGGAGCTGTTTTTT. Translation: CASSPDFPNTGELFF.

The V gene is TRBV7-9, the J gene TRBJ1-2; D gene unclear. Germline V gene sequence: CDR1 SEHNR, CDR2 FQNEAQ (reference sequence). CDR3 length equals 14 residues. V shed 1 base and J shed 8 bases, with 14 bases lying between them. The CDR3 DNA follows: TGTGCCAGCAGCTTAGATGCAGGACTGGGAGGCTACACCTTC. Translated, it gives CASSLDAGLGGYTF. The complete variable domain, with remaining parts taken from reference TRBV7-9 and TRBJ1-2, reads DTGVSQNPRHKITKRGQNVTFRCDPISEHNRLYWYRQTLGQGPEFLTYFQNEAQLEKSRLLSDRFSAERPKGSFSTLEIQRTEQGDSAMYLCASSLDAGLGGYTFGSGTRLTVV.

This chain links TRBV14 with TRBJ2-7; no clear D. The CDR3 totals 16 residues. CDR1 and CDR2 from the germline V gene are SGHDN and FVKESK. V was cut by 4 bases and J by 0 bases, with 16 bases left in between. The CDR3 protein is CASSPSALADSYEQYF. DNA of the CDR3: TGTGCCAGCAGCCCGTCCGCGCTGGCGGACTCCTACGAGCAGTACTTC.